This TCR beta chain was identified in a study of cytomegalovirus exposure and HLA in healthy donors. This clone has only one observation. What it binds is unknown. In the PCR, 60 Vbeta and 13 Jbeta primers were used. The assay was immunoSEQ multiplex PCR, and TCRdb's table has in-frame clones only and misses some. The sample lists about 160,000 clones, around 83% occurring once. V lost 6 bases to trimming and J lost 7 bases, with 13 bases between them. Per germline, CDR1 MNHNY and CDR2 SVGAGI (reference sequence). The CDR3 contains 12 residues. Study outcomes and limitations: Associated with cytomegalovirus, according to the listing, were 170 or so TCR beta chains. Being indistinguishable, some V segments were excluded, TRBV6-2 and TRBV6-3 among them.

The chain is built from TRBV6-6 and TRBJ2-7, with a possible D match to TRBD1 (6 bases). The sample consisted of PBMCs. This clonotype was obtained from a man in his fifties in good health and CMV-seropositive. Written as DNA, the CDR3 is TGTGCCAGCAGAACAAGAAGGGGGGAGCAGTACTTC. As protein: CASRTRRGEQYF.